A selection of T cell receptor beta chains follows, all from one sample in a study of T-cell reconstitution after alpha-beta-depleted transplantation in children. TCRdb ran MiXCR on the PCR reads and lists one entry per CDR3 protein. The sample carries around 800,000 distinct CDR3 sequences, around 17% recorded once. The sequences come from PBMCs, mostly from graft donor cells, collected 360 days after TCRalphabeta/CD19-depleted stem cell transplant. The receptors come from a male patient under 18 who had a stem cell transplant for acute lymphoblastic leukemia, so the T cells may come from the graft donor. The conserved cysteine and the conserved F or W are not part of the CDR3 here. The order of the fields is D gene, J gene, V gene, CDR3 protein. The D gene is left open where the match is weak.

D: .
J: TRBJ2-3
V: TRBV7-2
CDR3: ASSITSRTDTQY

D: TRBD1
J: TRBJ2-5
V: TRBV24-1
CDR3: ATSDWGTGIRTQY

D: .
J: TRBJ1-6
V: TRBV10-3
CDR3: AIATADSPLH

D: .
J: TRBJ2-7
V: TRBV27
CDR3: ASSFEGAPSYEQY

D: .
J: TRBJ2-3
V: TRBV7-3
CDR3: ASSLTAASTDTQY

D: .
J: TRBJ2-1
V: TRBV12-3/TRBV12-4
CDR3: ASSLGRRSFNEQF

D: .
J: TRBJ1-4
V: TRBV6-5
CDR3: ASSYGGARGEKLF

D: .
J: TRBJ2-1
V: TRBV5-1
CDR3: ASSLAGNHEQF

D: TRBD1
J: TRBJ2-1
V: TRBV4-1
CDR3: ASRRQGAQGVNEQF

D: TRBD1
J: TRBJ1-1
V: TRBV5-1
CDR3: ASSLRDRGWPTEAF

D: TRBD2
J: TRBJ2-5
V: TRBV7-2
CDR3: ASSPIGGWQETQY

D: TRBD2
J: TRBJ2-5
V: TRBV20-1
CDR3: SVPSHPGLAIQETQY

D: .
J: TRBJ1-3
V: TRBV9
CDR3: ASSVQLSGNTIY

D: TRBD1
J: TRBJ1-2
V: TRBV7-8
CDR3: ASSLGRVDRGRDYGYT

D: TRBD2
J: TRBJ2-1
V: TRBV12-3/TRBV12-4
CDR3: ASTLGGLARNEQF

D: .
J: TRBJ1-5
V: TRBV20-1
CDR3: SARSEGGNQPQH

D: TRBD1
J: TRBJ1-2
V: TRBV7-3
CDR3: ASSRPLGTRTGGDVPGGYT

D: TRBD2
J: TRBJ2-1
V: TRBV7-3
CDR3: ASSYSGLAGVSSYNEQF

D: TRBD2
J: TRBJ2-7
V: TRBV20-1
CDR3: SARDILAGVFYEQY

D: TRBD1
J: TRBJ2-1
V: TRBV27
CDR3: ASSFGGGGQVAYNEQF

D: .
J: TRBJ2-7
V: TRBV5-1
CDR3: ASSLDFGLSAYEQY

D: .
J: TRBJ2-6
V: TRBV28
CDR3: ASSQEGSGANVLT

D: TRBD1
J: TRBJ2-1
V: TRBV24-1
CDR3: ATSDLGTGLGNEQF

D: TRBD2
J: TRBJ2-1
V: TRBV5-1
CDR3: ASRIWTSGYNEQF

D: TRBD2
J: TRBJ2-7
V: TRBV9
CDR3: ASSGPAGTYEQY

D: TRBD2
J: TRBJ2-7
V: TRBV5-1
CDR3: ASSQETSGINEQY

D: .
J: TRBJ2-5
V: TRBV7-8
CDR3: ASPLYGNQETQY

D: TRBD2
J: TRBJ2-2
V: TRBV4-1
CDR3: ASSQTSGGTGELF

D: TRBD2
J: TRBJ2-7
V: TRBV20-1
CDR3: SARNRGGSYPYEQY

D: .
J: TRBJ2-1
V: TRBV11-3
CDR3: ASSLKRAGAYNEQF

D: .
J: TRBJ1-2
V: TRBV12-3/TRBV12-4
CDR3: ASNQQDYGGYT

D: .
J: TRBJ2-1
V: TRBV6-2/TRBV6-3
CDR3: ASSSAGQAGNEQF

D: .
J: TRBJ2-7
V: TRBV5-1
CDR3: ASSSISRQLEQY

D: TRBD2
J: TRBJ2-2
V: TRBV5-1
CDR3: ASSRTSGGTGELF

D: .
J: TRBJ2-3
V: TRBV6-5
CDR3: ASGWFGQY

D: .
J: TRBJ2-3
V: TRBV6-1
CDR3: ASSEPGTDTQY

D: TRBD2
J: TRBJ2-2
V: TRBV15
CDR3: ATSRSGTSGDKNTGELF

D: .
J: TRBJ2-7
V: TRBV12-5
CDR3: ASGLDSGLSYEQY

D: TRBD2
J: TRBJ2-1
V: TRBV3-1
CDR3: ASRLGLASEQF

D: TRBD1
J: TRBJ2-7
V: TRBV7-9
CDR3: ASSSGQVFYEQY

D: .
J: TRBJ2-3
V: TRBV28
CDR3: ASSFDYPVITDTQY

D: .
J: TRBJ2-4
V: TRBV12-3/TRBV12-4
CDR3: ASSSPSGKLAKNIQY

D: .
J: TRBJ2-1
V: TRBV5-1
CDR3: ASSLAYHVHEQF

D: TRBD2
J: TRBJ2-5
V: TRBV5-1
CDR3: ASSLGELAGETPVQESQY

D: .
J: TRBJ2-3
V: TRBV7-8
CDR3: ASSLEQLSTDTQY

D: TRBD2
J: TRBJ2-1
V: TRBV4-1
CDR3: ASSQLAGGNNEQF

D: TRBD2
J: TRBJ2-7
V: TRBV20-1
CDR3: SARGGIAGSYEQY

D: .
J: TRBJ1-1
V: TRBV20-1
CDR3: SARAGRLMNTEAF

D: .
J: TRBJ1-2
V: TRBV5-1
CDR3: ASSLAQGVDYGYT

D: TRBD2
J: TRBJ2-3
V: TRBV7-9
CDR3: ASSLLSGRRTDTQY

D: TRBD2
J: TRBJ2-7
V: TRBV20-1
CDR3: SAAELAGVYEQY

D: .
J: TRBJ1-6
V: TRBV20-1
CDR3: SAPTGLNSPLH

D: .
J: TRBJ2-3
V: TRBV18
CDR3: ASSPFPGRDTQY

D: .
J: TRBJ2-3
V: TRBV21-1
CDR3: ASSKDPSGSTDTQY

D: .
J: TRBJ2-1
V: TRBV7-2
CDR3: ASSLWTATYNEQF

D: .
J: TRBJ2-1
V: TRBV9
CDR3: ASSKKRLKLYNEQF

D: TRBD1
J: TRBJ2-7
V: TRBV3-1
CDR3: ASSPRWGQYNYEQY

D: .
J: TRBJ1-2
V: TRBV6-6
CDR3: ASANPTNYGYT

D: .
J: TRBJ2-2
V: TRBV5-1
CDR3: ASSLDLGPGELF

D: TRBD2
J: TRBJ2-1
V: TRBV6-1
CDR3: ASRLLAASYNEQF